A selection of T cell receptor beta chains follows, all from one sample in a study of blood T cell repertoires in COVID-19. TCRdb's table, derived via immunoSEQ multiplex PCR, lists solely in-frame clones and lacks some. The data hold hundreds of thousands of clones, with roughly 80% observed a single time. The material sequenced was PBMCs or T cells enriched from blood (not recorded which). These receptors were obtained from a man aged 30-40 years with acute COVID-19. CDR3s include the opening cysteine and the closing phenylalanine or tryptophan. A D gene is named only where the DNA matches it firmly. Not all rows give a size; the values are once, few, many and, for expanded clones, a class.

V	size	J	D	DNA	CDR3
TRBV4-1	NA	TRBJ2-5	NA	TGCGCCAGCAGCCCCTCTCAAGCAGGCCTCCAAGAGACCCAGTACTTC	CASSPSQAGLQETQYF
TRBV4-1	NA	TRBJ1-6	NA	TGCGCCAGCAGCCAAGAAGAAGCCCGAGGTGCCAAAATCGGAAATTCACCCCTCCACTTT	CASSQEEARGAKIGNSPLHF
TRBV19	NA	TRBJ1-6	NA	TGTGCCAGTAGTATTGCGGCCTCGGGGCCCCTCCACTTT	CASSIAASGPLHF
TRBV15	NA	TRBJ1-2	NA	TGTGCCACCAGCAGGGGTGACAGGCCGAACTATGGCTACACCTTC	CATSRGDRPNYGYTF
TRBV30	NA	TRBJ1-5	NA	TGTGCCTGGAGTGTACGCGGGACGGGTAGCAATCAGCCCCAGCATTTT	CAWSVRGTGSNQPQHF
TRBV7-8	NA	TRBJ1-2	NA	TGTGCCAGCAGTTGGGGAGGGGAGGGCTACACCTTC	CASSWGGEGYTF
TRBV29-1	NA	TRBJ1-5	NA	TGCAGCGTTGGTAGTGGACAGAATAGCAATCAGCCCCAGCATTTT	CSVGSGQNSNQPQHF
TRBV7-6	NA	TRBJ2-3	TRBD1	TGTGCCAGCACCAAAAAGTGGGACAGAAGCACAGATACGCAGTATTTT	CASTKKWDRSTDTQYF
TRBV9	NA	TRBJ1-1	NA	TGTGCCAGCAGCGTCGACAGGATGAACACTGAAGCTTTCTTT	CASSVDRMNTEAFF
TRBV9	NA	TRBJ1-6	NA	TGTGCCAGCAGCGTAGAGGGGTCCCGGCATAATTCACCCCTCCACTTT	CASSVEGSRHNSPLHF
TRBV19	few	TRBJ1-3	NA	TGTGCCAGTAATCCAGCGAACAGGGTTGACACCATATATTTT	CASNPANRVDTIYF
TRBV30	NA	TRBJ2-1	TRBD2	TGTGCCTGGAGTTCACTAGCGGGAGACAATGAGCAGTTCTTC	CAWSSLAGDNEQFF
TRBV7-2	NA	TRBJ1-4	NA	TGTGCCAGCAGCCTACTAGAGAGTGGCGAAAAACTGTTTTTT	CASSLLESGEKLFF
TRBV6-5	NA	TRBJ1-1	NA	TGTGCCAGCAGTTACCAGGTCGGGAACACTGAAGCTTTCTTT	CASSYQVGNTEAFF
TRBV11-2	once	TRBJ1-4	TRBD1	TGTGCCAGCAGCTTAGGGGACAGGAAGGATGAAAAACTGTTTTTT	CASSLGDRKDEKLFF
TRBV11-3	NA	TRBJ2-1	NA	TGTGCCAGCGAAATCGACCGGCGAACGGGGAATGAGCAGTTCTTC	CASEIDRRTGNEQFF
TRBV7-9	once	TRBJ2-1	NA	TGTGCCAGCAGCTTAGTGGCCCCTTTGGAGCCCAATGAGCAGTTCTTC	CASSLVAPLEPNEQFF
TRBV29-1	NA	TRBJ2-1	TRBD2	TGCAGCGTTGTTAGCGGGGGGGCACATGAGCAGTTCTTC	CSVVSGGAHEQFF
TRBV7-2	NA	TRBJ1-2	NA	TGTGCCAGCAGATTAAGTCCGGGGGGCGGGAGTCAAGACACCTTC	CASRLSPGGGSQDTF
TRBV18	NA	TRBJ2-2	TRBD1	TGTGCCAGCTCACCACTCGGACAGGGGAGCACCGGGGAGCTGTTTTTT	CASSPLGQGSTGELFF
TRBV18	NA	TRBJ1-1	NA	TGTGCCAGCTCACCAAGTCGGACTGAAGCTTTCTTT	CASSPSRTEAFF
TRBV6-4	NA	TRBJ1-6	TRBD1	TGTGCCAGCAGTGCTGGACAGGGGTATAATTCACCCCTCCACTTT	CASSAGQGYNSPLHF
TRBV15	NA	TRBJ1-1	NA	TGTGCCACCAGCAGCTTCCCCCCCCAGGGGAAGACTGAAGCTTTCTTT	CATSSFPPQGKTEAFF
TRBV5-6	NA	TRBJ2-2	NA	TGTGCCAGCAGCTTCCCAGGGTTCGGGGAGCTGTTTTTT	CASSFPGFGELFF
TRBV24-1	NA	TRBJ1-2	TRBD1	TGTGCCACCAGTGATACAGGGGGCAGCAACTATGGCTACACCTTC	CATSDTGGSNYGYTF
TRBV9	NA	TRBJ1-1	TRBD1	TGTGCCAGCAGCGTAGGGGCACAGGGGAACGCTGAAGCTTTCTTT	CASSVGAQGNAEAFF
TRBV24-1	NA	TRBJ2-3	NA	TGTGCCACCAGTGACCCGGGACTCCTTCCCCCAGATACGCAGTATTTT	CATSDPGLLPPDTQYF
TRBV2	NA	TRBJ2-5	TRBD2	TGTGCCAGCAAGGGCGGGGGGGCTAAAGAGACCCAGTACTTC	CASKGGGAKETQYF
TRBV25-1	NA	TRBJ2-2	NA	TGTGCCGGAGATTTGAACACCGGGGAGCTGTTTTTT	CAGDLNTGELFF
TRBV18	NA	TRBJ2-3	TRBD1	TGTGCCAGCTCACTACTGGACAGGGCGGATACGCAGTATTTT	CASSLLDRADTQYF
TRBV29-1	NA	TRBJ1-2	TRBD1	TGCAGCGAAAAAGGGGGCAGTGGTAGTGGCTACACCTTC	CSEKGGSGSGYTF
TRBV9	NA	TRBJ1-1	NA	TGTGCCAGCAGCGCGGGGGGTGGGATTGGGAACACTGAAGCTTTCTTT	CASSAGGGIGNTEAFF
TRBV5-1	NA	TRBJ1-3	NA	TGCGCCAGCAGCTTGGGTACAAATGGAAACACCATATATTTT	CASSLGTNGNTIYF
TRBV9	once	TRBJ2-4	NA	TGTGCCAGCAGCCCCAGGGGGGGAGGACAGGGTATCGGCATTCAGTACTTC	CASSPRGGGQGIGIQYF
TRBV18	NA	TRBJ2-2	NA	TGTGCCAGCTCACCAGACGCGTCAGGGAACACCGGGGAGCTGTTTTTT	CASSPDASGNTGELFF
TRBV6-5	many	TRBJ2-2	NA	TGTGCCAGCAATCCCTCGGCGGACACCGGGGAGCTGTTTTTT	CASNPSADTGELFF
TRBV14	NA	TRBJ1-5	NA	TGTGCCAGCAGCCAAGTCGGTCAGCCCCAGCATTTT	CASSQVGQPQHF
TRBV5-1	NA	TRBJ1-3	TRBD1	TGCGCCAGCAGCTTTGGGACAGGGGCTGGAAACACCATATATTTT	CASSFGTGAGNTIYF
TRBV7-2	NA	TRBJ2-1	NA	TGTGCCAGCAGCTTAAGAGTAGCGGCGTTATACAATGAGCAGTTCTTC	CASSLRVAALYNEQFF
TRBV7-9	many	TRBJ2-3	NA	TGTGCCAGCAGCCCCAGGGGGGTGGGGGACGTAGGAGATACGCAGTATTTT	CASSPRGVGDVGDTQYF
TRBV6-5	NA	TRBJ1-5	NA	TGTGCCAGCAAAGAGAATAGCAATCAGCCCCAGCATTTT	CASKENSNQPQHF
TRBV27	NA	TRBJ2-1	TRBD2	TGTGCCAGCAGTGAAATGAGGCTAGCGGGAGTGAATGAGCAGTTCTTC	CASSEMRLAGVNEQFF